Shown below are 3 T cell receptor beta chains from a single sample sequenced in a study of human T cells and chemical hapten exposure. Documented time point: patch test 1, 2 weeks after DPC sensitization. The treatment is: therapeutic diphenylcyclopropenone sensitization with weekly scalp DPC. TCRdb called the RACE reads again in MiXCR, with one record for every CDR3 protein. The sample carries about 380,000 distinct CDR3 sequences, about 4.4% recorded once. Material: whole blood, obtained in connection with sensitization to the hapten diphenylcyclopropenone (DPC). The receptors were sampled from a woman aged 45-65 years with alopecia areata. Some clones in this sample may be carry-over from other donors' samples.

This clonotype was observed many times. The chain couples TRBV5-1 to TRBJ2-7, with D perhaps TRBD2 (5 bases). CDR1 and CDR2 from the germline V gene are SGHRS and YFSETQ. The length of the CDR3 is 13 residues. With 2 bases removed from V and 3 bases from J, the gap between germline ends came to 9 bases. The CDR3 here is CASSFRENYEQYF. DNA for the CDR3: TGCGCCAGCAGCTTCCGGGAAAACTACGAGCAGTACTTC.

This clonotype was seen many times. The chain has TRBV10-3 and TRBJ1-1; a weak D match, TRBD1 (6 bases). Trimming cost V 8 bases and J 0 bases, with 7 bases left between them. The CDR3 is 12 residues long. Germline CDR1 is ENHRY and CDR2 is SYGVKD. CDR3 loop: CAIRTVNTEAFF. Here the CDR3 DNA reads TGTGCCATCCGGACAGTGAACACTGAAGCTTTCTTT.

The chain recombines TRBV9 with TRBJ2-5, with D perhaps assigned TRBD1 or TRBD2 (5 bases each). The V gene's germline CDR1 is SGDLS and CDR2 YYNGEE. This CDR3 comprises 16 residues. V dropped 0 bases and J dropped 2 bases, with 14 bases sitting between them. Here the CDR3 reads CASSVEGGHLQETQYF. In DNA, the CDR3 is TGTGCCAGCAGCGTAGAAGGAGGACATTTACAAGAGACCCAGTACTTC.